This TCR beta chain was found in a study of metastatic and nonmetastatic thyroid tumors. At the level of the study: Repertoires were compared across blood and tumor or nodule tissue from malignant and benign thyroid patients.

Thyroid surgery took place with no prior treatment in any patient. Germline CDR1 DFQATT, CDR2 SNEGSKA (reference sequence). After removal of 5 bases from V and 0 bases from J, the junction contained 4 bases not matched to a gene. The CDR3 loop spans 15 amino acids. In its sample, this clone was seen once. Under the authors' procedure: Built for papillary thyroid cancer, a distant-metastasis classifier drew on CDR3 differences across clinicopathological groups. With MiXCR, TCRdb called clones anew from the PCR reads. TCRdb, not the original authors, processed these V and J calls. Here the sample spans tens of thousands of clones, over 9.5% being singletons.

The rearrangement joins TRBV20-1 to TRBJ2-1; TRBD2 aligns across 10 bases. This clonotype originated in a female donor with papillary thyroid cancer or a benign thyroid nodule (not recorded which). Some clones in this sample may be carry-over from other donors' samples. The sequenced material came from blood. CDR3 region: CSALLAGFSYNEQFF. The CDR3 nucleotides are TGCAGTGCTCTACTAGCGGGATTCTCCTACAATGAGCAGTTCTTC.